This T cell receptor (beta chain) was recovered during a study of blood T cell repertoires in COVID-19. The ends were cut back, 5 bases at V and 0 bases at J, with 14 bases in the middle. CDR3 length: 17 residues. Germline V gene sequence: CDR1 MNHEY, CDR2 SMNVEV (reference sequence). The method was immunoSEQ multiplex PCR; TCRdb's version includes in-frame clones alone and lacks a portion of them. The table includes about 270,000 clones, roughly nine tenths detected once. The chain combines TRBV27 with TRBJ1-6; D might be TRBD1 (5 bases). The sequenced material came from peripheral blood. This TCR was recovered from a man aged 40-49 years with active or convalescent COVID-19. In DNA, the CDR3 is TGTGCCAGCAGTCTCAGACAGACGAGCTCCTATAATTCACCCCTCCACTTT. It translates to CASSLRQTSSYNSPLHF.